Each of the 21 T cell receptor beta chains below was sequenced from the same sample in a study of spatial heterogeneity in lung cancer. Time point described: blood at routine non-recurrence follow-up after resection. Unsorted tumor, nontumor lung tissue or cryopreserved PBMC supplied the whole RNA. From the 5' RACE reads, TCRdb called clonotypes with MiXCR, one entry per CDR3 protein. Of fewer than 55,000 distinct CDR3 sequences in the sample, around 6.7% were seen once. The sample in question was PBMCs, obtained at follow-up. These receptor sequences come from a female donor with early-stage non-small cell lung cancer.

This clonotype is deemed medium-sized. This chain uses TRBV2 with TRBJ2-3; 7 positions match TRBD2. The CDR3 consists of 13 residues. CDR1 is SNHLY, CDR2 FYNNEI, per germline. V lost 8 bases, J lost 2 bases, and 4 bases stayed unmatched. For the CDR3, the DNA is TGTGCCAGCTCGGGGGGAAACACAGATACGCAGTATTTT. This encodes CASSGGNTDTQYF.

The chain has TRBV9 and TRBJ2-1, with D perhaps matching TRBD2 (6 bases). V was cut by 3 bases and J by 4 bases, with 17 bases left in between. The CDR3 has 16 residues. The germline CDR1 and CDR2 sequences are SGDLS and YYNGEE. The CDR3 bases are TGTGCCAGCAGCGGAGGGTCACTAGGAGGGTACAATGAGCAGTTCTTC. Protein sequence: CASSGGSLGGYNEQFF.

The CDR3 DNA reads TGCAGCGCCACTGGCGGGGGGACCTACAATGAGCAGTTCTTC. Residues: CSATGGGTYNEQFF. The gene calls are TRBV29-1 and TRBJ2-1, with TRBD2 identical over 8 bases. Germline assignment: CDR1 SQVTM and CDR2 ANQGSEA. The CDR3 consists of 14 residues. With V trimmed by 7 bases and J by 2 bases, 7 bases remained unmatched.

This clonotype was picked up a small number of times. J is TRBJ2-1 and V is TRBV19; tentatively, D is TRBD2 (6 bases). The CDR3 covers 15 residues. V dropped 7 bases and J dropped 6 bases, with 19 bases sitting between them. Germline V gene lookup returns CDR1 LNHDA and CDR2 SQIVND (reference sequence). The CDR3 nucleotides read TGTGCCAGTATGGGAGGAACCCATGACTTCAATGAGCAGTTCTTC. It codes for CASMGGTHDFNEQFF.

This clonotype showed up just a few times. The chain links TRBV18 to TRBJ1-1; D is ambiguous. V gave up 2 bases and J gave up 3 bases, with 13 bases separating them. The germline gives CDR1 KGHSH, CDR2 LQKENI. This CDR3 is 15 amino acids long. The CDR3 loop is CASSPIAEGHTEAFF. CDR3 in DNA: TGTGCCAGCTCACCAATCGCTGAAGGACACACTGAAGCTTTCTTT.

The V call is TRBV20-1, the J call TRBJ1-1; D is possibly TRBD1 (5 bases). Germline CDR1 DFQATT, CDR2 SNEGSKA (reference sequence). There are 11 residues in the CDR3. V gave up 0 bases and J gave up 6 bases, with 5 bases separating them. The CDR3: CSAREQAEAFF. The CDR3 nucleotides read TGCAGTGCTAGAGAACAGGCTGAAGCTTTCTTT.

This clonotype was recorded a few times. The J gene is TRBJ1-1, the V gene TRBV7-3, with a possible D match to TRBD1 (6 bases). The CDR3 totals 13 residues. V gave up 4 bases and J gave up 5 bases, with 11 bases separating them. Germline V gene data show CDR1 as SGHTA and CDR2 as FQGTGA. The CDR3 DNA reads as TGTGCCAGCAGCTCCGCCAGGGGAACTGAAGCTTTCTTT. Amino acids: CASSSARGTEAFF.

As DNA, the CDR3 is TGCAGTGCTGACAATGGAGCGGGGGCTTGGGAGCAGTTCTTC. Protein: CSADNGAGAWEQFF. The gene calls are TRBV20-1 and TRBJ2-1, with TRBD2 matching over 8 bases. V trimming: 5 bases; J trimming: 10 bases; junction bases outside the gene matches: 13. This CDR3 has 14 residues. Germline CDR1 reads DFQATT; CDR2 reads SNEGSKA (reference sequence).

This clonotype was detected ten times or more. The chain couples TRBV29-1 to TRBJ2-2; D is uncertain. V was pared by 3 bases and J by 7 bases, with 12 bases between. CDR1 and CDR2 from the germline V gene are SQVTM and ANQGSEA. The length of the CDR3 is 13 residues. For the CDR3, the DNA is TGCAGCGTTGATGTAGTTAAGGGCGGGGAGCTGTTTTTT. This encodes CSVDVVKGGELFF.

There are a few counts of this clonotype. This chain joins TRBV13 and TRBJ2-7; the D is unclear. The CDR3 is 15 amino acids. Trimming pared 0 bases from V and 3 bases from J, leaving 12 bases between. CDR1 and CDR2 (germline): PRHDT, FYEKMQ (reference sequence). The CDR3 DNA follows: TGTGCCAGCAGCTTAGGGCGACGTCAGGTCTACGAGCAGTACTTC. Translated, it gives CASSLGRRQVYEQYF.

This clonotype was counted at least ten times. The CDR3 nucleotides are TGTGCCAGCAGCTTAGTAGGGCCACCGGGCTTACCGGGGGTCAATCAGCCCCAGCATTTT. Its protein is CASSLVGPPGLPGVNQPQHF. This sequence joins TRBV11-3 and TRBJ1-5; TRBD1 might be the D (5 bases). The V gene's germline CDR1 is SGHNT and CDR2 YENEEA. V was trimmed by 1 base and J by 3 bases, leaving 25 bases between them. The CDR3 sequence is 20 residues long.

Ten or more counts support this clonotype. CDR3 amino acids: CASRPGPNTGELFF. The CDR3 nucleotides are TGCGCCAGCCGACCGGGTCCGAACACCGGGGAGCTGTTTTTT. The rearrangement joins TRBV5-1 to TRBJ2-2; no clear D. V lost 7 bases and J lost 0, with 10 bases in between. CDR3 size: 14 residues. The germline V gene encodes CDR1 SGHRS and CDR2 YFSETQ.

This clonotype was picked up a small number of times. The CDR3 DNA is TGCAGCGTTGAAGATTGGGGAACAGGAAGCTCCTACGAGCAGTACTTC. Translation gives CSVEDWGTGSSYEQYF. J is TRBJ2-7 and V is TRBV29-1; tentatively, D is TRBD1 (5 bases). Germline-derived CDR1 and CDR2 are SQVTM and ANQGSEA. This CDR3 comprises 16 residues. The ends were cut back, 0 bases at V and 0 bases at J, with 15 bases in the middle.

The sample holds many counts of this clonotype. The gene calls are TRBV10-2 and TRBJ2-5; D remains unclear. V was shortened by 3 bases and J by 2 bases, with 13 bases between the two germline ends. This CDR3 spans 15 amino acids. Per germline, CDR1 WSHSY and CDR2 SAAADI. CDR3 coding DNA: TGCGCCAGCAGTGATCCCCGACCGATGCAAGAGACCCAGTACTTC. Translating it yields CASSDPRPMQETQYF.

Ten or more counts support this clonotype. The rearrangement uses TRBV7-9 and TRBJ2-5; TRBD1 is a possible D gene (5 bases). This CDR3 spans 14 amino acids. The germline gives CDR1 SEHNR, CDR2 FQNEAQ (reference sequence). Deletions cut 4 bases from V and 7 bases from J, with 16 bases between. The CDR3 DNA reads as TGTGCCAGCAGCTCTACAGGTGTCACCGGGACCCAGTACTTC. As protein: CASSSTGVTGTQYF.

This clonotype was recorded at least ten times. The CDR3 protein is CASSAISGGALIDTQYF. For the CDR3, the DNA is TGTGCCAGCAGCGCAATAAGCGGGGGGGCTCTGATAGATACGCAGTATTTT. This chain uses TRBV7-3 with TRBJ2-3; 10 bases align to TRBD2. The CDR3 consists of 17 residues. After removal of 5 bases from V and 5 bases from J, the junction contained 13 bases not matched to a gene. In germline, CDR1 is SGHTA, CDR2 FQGTGA. The whole variable domain, filled in from reference TRBV7-3 and TRBJ2-3, reads GAGVSQTPSNKVTEKGKYVELRCDPISGHTALYWYRQSLGQGPEFLIYFQGTGAADDSGLPNDRFFAVRPEGSVSTLKIQRTERGDSAVYLCASSAISGGALIDTQYFGPGTRLTVL.

In this sample, this clonotype turned up many times. The genes are TRBV5-1 and TRBJ2-2; D is perhaps TRBD1 (6 bases). The CDR3 covers 16 residues. Per the germline V gene, CDR1 is SGHRS and CDR2 is YFSETQ. V gave up 0 bases and J gave up 5 bases, with 14 bases separating them. The DNA for the CDR3 is TGCGCCAGCAGCTTGGGGGCGAAAACAGGGACCGGGGAGCTGTTTTTT. Protein product: CASSLGAKTGTGELFF.

This clonotype was seen a handful of times. The V call is TRBV18, the J call TRBJ2-2, with TRBD1 as a possible D gene (6 bases). The CDR3 runs to 16 residues. Trimming left V 6 bases short and J 3 bases short, with 17 bases between. The germline CDR1 and CDR2 sequences are KGHSH and LQKENI. CDR3 sequence reads: CASSLSDSRYTGELFF. The CDR3 DNA follows: TGTGCCAGCTCCCTCTCGGACAGTAGGTACACCGGGGAGCTGTTTTTT.

This clonotype appeared many times. The genes are TRBV6-1 and TRBJ1-5; possible D gene TRBD1, 5 bases. Trimming stripped 5 bases from V and 2 bases from J, with 22 bases between. The germline V gene has CDR1 MNHNS and CDR2 SASEGT. This CDR3 spans 18 amino acids. This CDR3 reads CASSFPMGGVGGNQPQHF. CDR3 DNA: TGTGCCAGCAGTTTTCCCATGGGTGGTGTAGGGGGCAATCAGCCCCAGCATTTT.

The chain joins TRBV20-1 to TRBJ1-2, with 7 nucleotides matching TRBD1. CDR1 and CDR2 from the germline V gene are DFQATT and SNEGSKA (reference sequence). The CDR3 spans 14 residues. With 5 bases clipped from V and 4 bases from J, the junction kept 10 bases outside the gene matches. The CDR3 protein is CSAFNPGGGYGYTF. In DNA, the CDR3 is TGCAGTGCTTTTAATCCAGGGGGAGGCTATGGCTACACCTTC.

This clonotype was seen repeatedly, ten times or more. The J gene is TRBJ1-5, the V gene TRBV20-1; a possible D gene is TRBD1 (6 bases). The CDR3 runs to 13 residues. Germline-derived CDR1 and CDR2 are DFQATT and SNEGSKA (reference sequence). V was cut by 0 bases and J by 5 bases, with 8 bases left in between. The CDR3: CSARERGYQPQHF. In nucleotides, the CDR3 is TGCAGTGCTAGAGAAAGGGGGTATCAGCCCCAGCATTTT.